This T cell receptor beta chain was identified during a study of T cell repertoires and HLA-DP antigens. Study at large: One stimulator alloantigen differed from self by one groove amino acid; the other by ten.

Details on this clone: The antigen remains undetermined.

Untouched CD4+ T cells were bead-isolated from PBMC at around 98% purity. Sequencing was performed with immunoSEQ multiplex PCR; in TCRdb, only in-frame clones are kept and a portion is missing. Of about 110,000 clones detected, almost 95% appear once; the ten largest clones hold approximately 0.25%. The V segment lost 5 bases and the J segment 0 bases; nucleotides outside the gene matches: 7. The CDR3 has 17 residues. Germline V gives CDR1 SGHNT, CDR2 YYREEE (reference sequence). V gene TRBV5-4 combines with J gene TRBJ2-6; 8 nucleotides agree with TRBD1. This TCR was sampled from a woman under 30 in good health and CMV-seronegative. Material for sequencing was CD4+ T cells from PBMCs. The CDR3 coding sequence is TGTGCCAGCAGTCCGGGGACAGGTACCTCTGGGGCCAACGTCCTGACTTTC. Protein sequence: CASSPGTGTSGANVLTF.